Described below is a single T cell receptor (beta chain) sequence and its context. These data come from a study of blood T cell repertoires in COVID-19. Overall study: From T cells, B-cell-depleted T cells, or PBMCs came the material, which was cDNA or gDNA.

Authors' methods: It was from reference gene primer amplification that nucleated cell counts were estimated. The assay was immunoSEQ multiplex PCR, and TCRdb's table has in-frame clones only and misses some. V, J and clone size are those of that table, while D and trimming were read from the DNA. The sample holds approximately 230,000 clones, about 79% seen once. This clonotype originated in an older man with acute or convalescent COVID-19. Sequencing was performed on peripheral blood.

In DNA form, the CDR3 reads TGCGCCAGCAGTGAGCCAGCGGGGGGGACGGATACGCAGTATTTT. It codes for CASSEPAGGTDTQYF. V usage is TRBV10-2 and J usage is TRBJ2-3; TRBD2 matches 10 bases. In germline, CDR1 is WSHSY, CDR2 SAAADI. This CDR3 is 15 amino acids long. The junction had 5 bases not matched to a gene; V was cut back by 2 bases and J by 6 bases.